These 25 T cell receptor beta chains were sequenced from one sample in a study of beta chain features in type 1 diabetes. Study observations and caveats: Within each of all four CD4+ subsets, Type 1 diabetes patients had TCRB CDR3s that were moderately but significantly shorter.

Their antigens are not known. The whole isolated RNA underwent reverse transcription, so sequencing captured expressed TCRB transcripts. This table comes from immunoSEQ multiplex PCR, and its TCRdb copy is limited to in-frame clones, with some not included. The data contain over 25,000 clones, around three fifths of them singletons. Sequencing was performed on Tregs from blood. Source of these receptors: a woman aged 18-30 years with type 1 diabetes.

This clone was counted between two and nine times. The DNA for the CDR3 is TGTGCCAGCAGTTTAGGGGCAGTATGGCAGCCCCAGCATTTT. Protein product: CASSLGAVWQPQHF. The chain combines TRBV28 with TRBJ1-5, with D tentatively TRBD1 (5 bases). CDR1 is MDHEN, CDR2 SYDVKM, per germline. The V and J ends lost 2 bases and 7 bases respectively, with 12 bases between them. This CDR3 has 14 residues.

This clone was observed once. The genes are TRBV4-2 and TRBJ2-7; D is ambiguous. The CDR3 is made up of 16 amino acids. In germline, CDR1 is LGHNA, CDR2 YNFKEQ. Trimming left V 1 base short and J 0 bases short, with 13 bases between. The CDR3 here is CASSQGDNIGSYEQYF. Here the CDR3 DNA reads TGTGCCAGCAGCCAAGGCGACAATATCGGCTCCTACGAGCAGTACTTC.

The CDR3 DNA is TGTGCCTGGGGCCAGGGATTCGGTGGATCGCCCCAGCATTTT. Its protein product is CAWGQGFGGSPQHF. The chain has TRBV30 and TRBJ1-5, with a tentative D call TRBD1 (5 bases). V lost 5 bases, J lost 9 bases, and 20 bases lay in between. The CDR3 loop spans 14 amino acids. Germline V gives CDR1 GTSNPN, CDR2 SVGIG (reference sequence).

The rearrangement uses TRBV28 and TRBJ2-7, with D perhaps TRBD2 (7 bases). In germline, CDR1 is MDHEN, CDR2 SYDVKM. Trimming removed 2 bases from V and 6 bases from J, with 20 bases in between. CDR3 length equals 16 residues. CDR3 nucleotides: TGTGCCAGCAGTTTAGGGGGCGGGAGTCCTAGGCGCGAGCAGTACTTC. Protein product: CASSLGGGSPRREQYF.

V is TRBV14 and J is TRBJ2-2; no firm D call. Germline V gene data show CDR1 as SGHDN and CDR2 as FVKESK. The CDR3 is 13 amino acids. Trimming took off 2 bases at V and 7 bases at J, with 8 bases between the two ends. The DNA of the CDR3 is TGTGCCAGCAGCCAAATGTGGAGCGGGGAGCTGTTTTTT. Translated: CASSQMWSGELFF.

This clone was picked up a small number of times. The V gene is TRBV7-9, the J gene TRBJ2-7; TRBD2 matches at 8 bases. Germline V gene lookup returns CDR1 SEHNR and CDR2 FQNEAQ (reference sequence). V dropped 4 bases and J dropped 9; count of bases not matched to a gene: 17. CDR3 length equals 16 residues. As DNA, the CDR3 is TGTGCCAGCAGCTCGGCCGGGACTAGTACTCTAGGCGTGCAGTACTTC. Protein: CASSSAGTSTLGVQYF.

This clone was picked up a small number of times. The rearrangement uses TRBV10-1 and TRBJ2-2; 8 bases fit TRBD1. Trimming at V came to 3 bases and at J to 8 bases, leaving 11 bases not matched to a gene. Germline CDR1 WNHNN, CDR2 SYGVQD (reference sequence). This CDR3 contains 16 residues. In DNA, the CDR3 is TGCGCCAGCAGTGACCCAAGACAGGGGCAGCGTGGGGAGCTGTTTTTT. Its translation is CASSDPRQGQRGELFF.

This chain joins TRBV7-9 and TRBJ2-7; 9 bases fit TRBD2. The germline V gene has CDR1 SEHNR and CDR2 FQNEAQ (reference sequence). The CDR3 length is 14 residues. The junction had 7 bases not matched to a gene; V was cut back by 4 bases and J by 6 bases. In DNA, the CDR3 is TGTGCCAGCAGCTACAATAGCGGGAGTGGCGAGCAGTACTTC. Protein: CASSYNSGSGEQYF.

The chain employs TRBV10-3 and TRBJ2-5, with a weak D call TRBD2 (6 bases). V lost 3 bases, J lost 7 bases, and 15 bases lay in between. CDR3 length: 14 residues. Germline V lookup: CDR1 ENHRY, CDR2 SYGVKD. CDR3 DNA sequence: TGTGCCATCAGTGAAAGACTAGATCGCGCGACCCAGTACTTC. It codes for CAISERLDRATQYF.

This sequence joins TRBV28 and TRBJ1-5; D gene unclear. V was cut by 7 bases and J by 3 bases, with 4 bases left in between. The CDR3 has 11 residues. From germline, CDR1 is MDHEN and CDR2 SYDVKM. Here the CDR3 reads CASTNNQPQHF. In nucleotides, the CDR3 is TGTGCCAGCACCAACAATCAGCCCCAGCATTTT.

The rearrangement links TRBV6-5 to TRBJ2-7, with 7 bases fitting TRBD1. Germline assignment: CDR1 MNHEY and CDR2 SVGAGI. This CDR3 region has 15 residues. The V and J ends lost 9 bases and 5 bases, in that order; junction bases with no gene match: 16. The chain's CDR3 is CASVGGPDRFNEQYF. The CDR3 DNA reads TGTGCCAGTGTAGGAGGTCCGGACAGGTTCAACGAGCAGTACTTC.

There are a few counts of this clone. The chain links TRBV2 to TRBJ2-2; no firm D call. This CDR3 has 16 amino acids. V dropped 5 bases and J dropped 1 base, with 14 bases sitting between them. Germline V CDR1 and CDR2: SNHLY, FYNNEI. CDR3 residues: CASSPLAGGNTGELFF. In nucleotides, the CDR3 is TGTGCCAGCAGTCCGTTAGCCGGTGGGAACACCGGGGAGCTGTTTTTT.

This clone qualifies as medium-sized. The rearrangement links TRBV18 to TRBJ2-1; 9 bases match TRBD1. The ends lost 6 bases at V and 15 bases at J; junction bases unmatched: 9. Germline V gene data show CDR1 as KGHSH and CDR2 as LQKENI. The CDR3 totals 12 residues. The CDR3 region has the DNA TGTGCCAGCTCTCGAATGGGACAGGGCCCGTTCTTC. It translates to CASSRMGQGPFF.

The rearrangement links TRBV6-5 to TRBJ1-2; maybe TRBD1 (5 bases). This CDR3 contains 13 residues. Germline loops: CDR1 MNHEY, CDR2 SVGAGI. V lost 4 bases, J lost 1 base, and 7 bases lay in between. The CDR3 spells CASSLDSNYGYTF. The CDR3 nucleotides read TGTGCCAGCAGTTTAGACAGTAACTATGGCTACACCTTC.

This rearrangement joins TRBV7-2 to TRBJ1-1; 9 bases agree with TRBD1. The trim removed 9 bases at V and 2 bases at J, leaving 4 bases unmatched. The germline gives CDR1 SGHTA, CDR2 FQGNSA. This CDR3 region has 13 residues. The CDR3 nucleotides read TGTGCCAGTAAACAGGGGGCCAACACTGAAGCTTTCTTT. The encoded protein is CASKQGANTEAFF.

This chain links TRBV6-1 with TRBJ2-5; the D gene is possibly TRBD2 (5 bases). V was clipped by 7 bases and J by 4 bases, with 19 bases between them. The CDR3 loop spans 15 amino acids. Per germline, CDR1 MNHNS and CDR2 SASEGT. In DNA form, the CDR3 reads TGTGCCAGCACTCCAAGGAGCGGACGGAGAGAGACCCAGTACTTC. Encoded protein: CASTPRSGRRETQYF.

V gene TRBV5-1 combines with J gene TRBJ2-2; 10 nucleotides line up with TRBD2. CDR1 is SGHRS, CDR2 YFSETQ, per germline. The CDR3 is 16 residues long. Trimming at V came to 4 bases and at J to 7 bases, leaving 10 bases not matched to a gene. CDR3 sequence: CASSNSGRTHGGELFF. The CDR3 bases are TGCGCCAGCAGCAATAGCGGGAGGACCCACGGCGGGGAGCTGTTTTTT. Full variable domain (rest looked up from reference TRBV5-1 and TRBJ2-2): KAGVTQTPRYLIKTRGQQVTLSCSPISGHRSVSWYQQTPGQGLQFLFEYFSETQRNKGNFPGRFSGRQFSNSRSEMNVSTLELGDSALYLCASSNSGRTHGGELFFGEGSRLTVL.

The chain carries TRBV6-1 and TRBJ1-3, with 7 bases fitting TRBD1. V gave up 2 bases and J gave up 2 bases; unmatched junction bases: 0. This CDR3 region has 14 residues. CDR1 and CDR2 (germline): MNHNS, SASEGT. CDR3 DNA: TGTGCCAGCAGTGAACAGGGGGCTGGAAACACCATATATTTT. Its translation: CASSEQGAGNTIYF.

The chain employs TRBV29-1 and TRBJ1-2; the D gene is possibly TRBD1 (6 bases). V lost 4 bases and J 0 bases, leaving 9 bases between the germline ends. The CDR3 has 13 residues. The germline gives CDR1 SQVTM, CDR2 ANQGSEA. CDR3 sequence reads: CSVVGGTNYGYTF. The CDR3 DNA follows: TGCAGCGTTGTAGGGGGAACTAACTATGGCTACACCTTC.

This chain links TRBV7-2 with TRBJ2-7, with D maybe TRBD2 (6 bases). CDR3 length equals 13 residues. V gave up 3 bases and J gave up 4 bases, with 10 bases separating them. From germline, CDR1 is SGHTA and CDR2 FQGNSA. CDR3 bases: TGTGCCAGCAGCTTCTCCAGCGGGTACGAGCAGTACGTC. Its translation: CASSFSSGYEQYV.

This clone showed up just a few times. This CDR3 is also generated by other DNA sequences in the sample. The V gene is TRBV20-1, the J gene TRBJ2-7; tentative D call: TRBD2 (6 bases). The CDR3 has 11 residues. Germline V gene sequence: CDR1 DFQATT, CDR2 SNEGSKA (reference sequence). V lost 3 bases and J 3 bases, leaving 6 bases between the germline ends. CDR3: CSASGSYEQYF. DNA of the CDR3: TGCAGTGCTAGCGGGAGCTACGAGCAGTACTTC.

This clone was seen a few times. The chain is built from TRBV18 and TRBJ1-1, with D possibly being TRBD1 (5 bases). The CDR3 runs 13 residues. Germline V CDR1 and CDR2: KGHSH, LQKENI. Trimming stripped 6 bases from V and 3 bases from J, with 11 bases between. The CDR3 loop reads CASSQGPDTEAFF. CDR3 nucleotide sequence: TGTGCCAGCTCCCAGGGTCCGGACACTGAAGCTTTCTTT.

CDR3 DNA sequence: TGTGCCAGCAGCAATTACCGGAGGGGAAGGCAAGAGACCCAGTACTTC. Its protein is CASSNYRRGRQETQYF. The chain has TRBV21-1 and TRBJ2-5; the D call in the table, TRBD2, was not verified against the DNA. TRBV21-1 constitutes a pseudogene. The CDR3 runs 16 residues.

This clone was seen only a few times. The J gene is TRBJ2-3, the V gene TRBV5-1, with unresolved D. V was clipped by 2 bases and J by 0 bases, with 4 bases between them. Germline V gene lookup returns CDR1 SGHRS and CDR2 YFSETQ. The length of the CDR3 is 13 residues. The CDR3 reads CASSFGSTDTQYF. CDR3 DNA sequence: TGCGCCAGCAGCTTCGGGAGCACAGATACGCAGTATTTT.

The rearrangement joins TRBV5-1 to TRBJ2-5, with D possibly matching TRBD1 (6 bases). The CDR3 length is 15 residues. The germline V and J ends were trimmed by 4 bases and 2 bases, with 15 bases remaining between them. Looked up from germline, CDR1 is SGHRS and CDR2 is YFSETQ. CDR3 sequence: CASSQTGQRQETQYF. In DNA form, the CDR3 reads TGCGCCAGCAGCCAGACGGGACAAAGACAAGAGACCCAGTACTTC. Drawing the rest from reference TRBV5-1 and TRBJ2-5, the complete variable domain is KAGVTQTPRYLIKTRGQQVTLSCSPISGHRSVSWYQQTPGQGLQFLFEYFSETQRNKGNFPGRFSGRQFSNSRSEMNVSTLELGDSALYLCASSQTGQRQETQYFGPGTRLLVL.